The 10 T cell receptor beta chains below all came from one sample that was sequenced in a study of blood T cell repertoires in COVID-19. Measured with immunoSEQ multiplex PCR; TCRdb has only the in-frame clones, and not every one. The sample consists of about 390,000 clones, around 87% of them appearing once. Sequencing was done on a sample of peripheral blood. These receptors originate from a woman in her sixties with COVID-19, enrolled during active disease.

A single count supports this clone. The gene calls are TRBV19 and TRBJ2-2, with 9 bases lining up with TRBD1. This CDR3 spans 15 amino acids. CDR1 and CDR2 from the germline V gene are LNHDA and SQIVND (reference sequence). J lost 6 bases, V lost 7 bases, and 9 bases had no gene match. The CDR3 sequence: CASTSQGAVAGELFF. In DNA, the CDR3 is TGTGCCAGTACCTCACAGGGGGCAGTTGCCGGGGAGCTGTTTTTT.

V is TRBV23-1 and J is TRBJ2-2; tentatively, D is TRBD1 (5 bases). TRBV23-1 is designated an ORF whose function remains uncertain. CDR3 length: 15 amino acids. Trimming removed 4 bases at V and 5 bases at J, with 14 bases between. Here the CDR3 reads CASSRGRVGTGELFF. The DNA of the CDR3 is TGCGCCAGCAGTCGGGGCAGGGTGGGTACCGGGGAGCTGTTTTTT.

The chain couples TRBV2 to TRBJ2-1, with D perhaps TRBD1 (5 bases). The V gene lost 7 bases and the J gene lost 0 bases, with 16 bases spanning the gap. The germline V gene encodes CDR1 SNHLY and CDR2 FYNNEI. The CDR3 has 16 amino acids. CDR3 loop: CASTDPGWGSYNEQFF. CDR3 sequence (DNA): TGTGCCAGCACCGACCCAGGGTGGGGCTCCTACAATGAGCAGTTCTTC.

This clone was recorded once. The rearrangement uses TRBV5-6 and TRBJ2-5; 7 bases map to TRBD1. V dropped 2 bases and J dropped 2; count of bases not matched to a gene: 3. CDR3 length: 14 amino acids. Per germline, CDR1 SGHDT and CDR2 YYEEEE. The chain's CDR3 is CASSFRDRQETQYF. The CDR3 DNA follows: TGTGCCAGCAGCTTTAGGGACAGACAAGAGACCCAGTACTTC.

The V gene is TRBV5-1, the J gene TRBJ2-3; TRBD2 matches 13 bases. Losses at the gene ends were 4 bases for V and 3 bases for J; bases not matched to a gene: 8. This CDR3 has 17 residues. Germline V gives CDR1 SGHRS, CDR2 YFSETQ. CDR3 region: CASSPGGLAGRTDTQYF. CDR3 nucleotides: TGCGCCAGCAGCCCAGGGGGACTAGCGGGGCGTACAGATACGCAGTATTTT.

This rearrangement joins TRBV6-5 to TRBJ1-4; no clear D gene. The germline V and J ends were trimmed by 6 bases and 4 bases, with 9 bases remaining between them. Germline loops: CDR1 MNHEY, CDR2 SVGAGI. The CDR3 loop spans 13 amino acids. The CDR3, as DNA: TGTGCCAGCAGGGAGAGGGATAATGAAAAACTGTTTTTT. Translating gives CASRERDNEKLFF.

This clone has only one observation. The CDR3 loop reads CASSTGGYEQYF. The CDR3 nucleotides read TGTGCCAGCAGTACAGGGGGCTACGAGCAGTACTTC. The chain recombines TRBV6-5 with TRBJ2-7; 8 nucleotides line up with TRBD1. The CDR3 has 12 amino acids. V lost 5 bases, J lost 3 bases, and 0 bases stayed unmatched. Germline CDR1 and CDR2: MNHEY and SVGAGI.

This clone was recorded once. The chain recombines TRBV28 with TRBJ1-2; D not certain. Germline V gives CDR1 MDHEN, CDR2 SYDVKM. The V gene lost 3 bases and the J gene lost 4 bases, with 24 bases spanning the gap. There are 18 residues in the CDR3. In DNA form, the CDR3 reads TGTGCCAGCAGTTTTGGTGGTCATGCCTCTTATGGCGGCTATGGCTACACCTTC. This gives the protein CASSFGGHASYGGYGYTF.

CDR3 in DNA: TGCAGCGTTCCCGGTACAGGAGCCTACGAGCAGTACTTC. This sequence encodes CSVPGTGAYEQYF. The chain couples TRBV29-1 to TRBJ2-7; the D gene is possibly TRBD1 (5 bases). Germline CDR1 is SQVTM and CDR2 is ANQGSEA. The germline V and J ends were trimmed by 5 bases and 2 bases, with 13 bases remaining between them. The CDR3 sequence is 13 residues long.

The sample holds a few counts of this clone. This chain connects TRBV6-5 to TRBJ2-1; 9 nucleotides agree with TRBD2. The V segment lost 11 bases and the J segment 1 base; nucleotides outside the gene matches: 6. The V gene's germline CDR1 is MNHEY and CDR2 SVGAGI. The CDR3 is 14 residues long. This CDR3 is CAGSSGESYNEQFF. In DNA, the CDR3 is TGTGCCGGATCTAGCGGGGAGTCCTACAATGAGCAGTTCTTC.